A single sample gave rise to the 32 T cell receptor beta chains below, sequenced in a study of CD8 T cells in ankylosing spondylitis. Points from the study as a whole: It appeared that ankylosing spondylitis blood was characterized by a TCR beta motif of seven or eight highly homologous variants.

TCRdb analysed the 5' RACE reads with MiXCR anew, one entry per CDR3 protein. The sample carries about 480,000 distinct CDR3 sequences, 17% recorded once. No cognate antigen is known for these TCRs. Sequencing was performed on blood, either unsorted or a sorted T cell fraction (not recorded which). These receptors were collected from a male donor with ankylosing spondylitis.

V usage is TRBV15 and J usage is TRBJ1-4; D ambiguous. Looked up from germline, CDR1 is LNHNV and CDR2 is YYDKDF (reference sequence). Trimming cost V 3 bases and J 11 bases, with 13 bases left between them. There are 13 residues in the CDR3. The CDR3 loop is CATSRPDHGKLFF. The DNA of the CDR3 is TGTGCCACCAGCAGGCCTGACCACGGGAAACTGTTTTTT. The variable domain in full, completed from reference TRBV15 and TRBJ1-4, reads DAMVIQNPRYQVTQFGKPVTLSCSQTLNHNVMYWYQQKSSQAPKLLFHYYDKDFNNEADTPDNFQSRRPNTSFCFLDIRSPGLGDTAMYLCATSRPDHGKLFFGSGTQLSVL.

The chain is built from TRBV11-1 and TRBJ2-7; D is unresolved. The CDR3 length is 15 residues. The V end lost 1 base, the J end lost 5 bases, and 15 bases lay between the germline ends. Germline V gene lookup returns CDR1 SGHAT and CDR2 FQDESV (reference sequence). The CDR3 here is CASSLGHDHLDEQYF. CDR3 in DNA: TGTGCCAGCAGCTTAGGTCACGACCACCTCGACGAGCAGTACTTC.

This clonotype was seen more than once but under ten times. The V and J genes are TRBV5-1 and TRBJ2-2, with D possibly matching TRBD1 (6 bases). From germline, CDR1 is SGHRS and CDR2 YFSETQ. The CDR3 is made up of 14 amino acids. V was trimmed by 6 bases and J by 6 bases, leaving 15 bases between them. CDR3 in amino acids: CASNPGTWPGELFF. The CDR3 nucleotides read TGCGCCAGCAACCCGGGGACATGGCCCGGGGAGCTGTTTTTT.

This chain uses TRBV7-2 with TRBJ1-5; no reliable D call. Germline-derived CDR1 and CDR2 are SGHTA and FQGNSA. V shed 1 base and J shed 9 bases, with 13 bases lying between them. This CDR3 is built from 14 residues. CDR3 in DNA: TGTGCCAGCAGCTTAGGGTTTTCGGCCGCGCCCCAGCATTTT. The encoded protein is CASSLGFSAAPQHF. Full variable domain (missing parts from reference TRBV7-2 and TRBJ1-5): GAGVSQSPSNKVTEKGKDVELRCDPISGHTALYWYRQSLGQGLEFLIYFQGNSAPDKSGLPSDRFSAERTGGSVSTLTIQRTQQEDSAVYLCASSLGFSAAPQHFGDGTRLSIL.

This clonotype came up a few times. The V gene is TRBV27, the J gene TRBJ2-4; D is unclear. Trimming removed 5 bases at V and 0 bases at J, with 5 bases between. This CDR3 is 13 amino acids long. Germline V lookup: CDR1 MNHEY, CDR2 SMNVEV (reference sequence). CDR3 amino acids: CASSPLAKNIQYF. The CDR3 coding sequence is TGTGCCAGCAGTCCATTAGCCAAAAACATTCAGTACTTC.

The CDR3 DNA reads TGTGCCAGCAGTTTTAGCGGGGTGTACAATGAGCAGTTCTTC. Encoded protein: CASSFSGVYNEQFF. V gene TRBV27 combines with J gene TRBJ2-1; TRBD2 agrees at 8 bases. Per germline, CDR1 MNHEY and CDR2 SMNVEV (reference sequence). V gave up 3 bases and J gave up 4 bases; unmatched junction bases: 2. CDR3 size: 14 residues.

This clonotype has only a few counts. For the CDR3, the DNA is TGTGCCAGCAGTGAATTTACAGGGTTGAATGAGCAGTTCTTC. Its protein product is CASSEFTGLNEQFF. The V gene is TRBV6-1, the J gene TRBJ2-1; D may be TRBD1 (6 bases). The CDR3 loop spans 14 amino acids. Between the trimmed V and J ends, which lost 2 bases and 7 bases, there was a span of 12 bases. CDR1 and CDR2 from the germline V gene are MNHNS and SASEGT.

V usage is TRBV7-2 and J usage is TRBJ1-2; D remains ambiguous. The CDR3 length is 14 residues. Germline CDR1 reads SGHTA; CDR2 reads FQGNSA. Trimming took 0 bases from V and 8 from J, leaving 13 bases between them. The CDR3 region has the DNA TGTGCCAGCAGCTTAGCGGTGTCAGAGAAGGGCTACACCTTC. Encoded protein: CASSLAVSEKGYTF.

V and J are TRBV7-9 and TRBJ2-7; TRBD2 might be the D (5 bases). The germline gives CDR1 SEHNR, CDR2 FQNEAQ (reference sequence). The V gene lost 5 bases and the J gene lost 2 bases, with 10 bases spanning the gap. This CDR3 spans 13 amino acids. DNA for the CDR3: TGTGCCAGCAGCAGGAGCGGAACCTACGAGCAGTACTTC. It encodes CASSRSGTYEQYF.

The table lists this clonotype with a few counts. The chain is built from TRBV12-3 or TRBV12-4 and TRBJ1-6, with TRBD1 matching over 7 bases. V gave up 9 bases and J gave up 0 bases; unmatched junction bases: 2. CDR3 size: 14 residues. In DNA form, the CDR3 reads TGTGCCAGTCGGGACAGCTCCTATAATTCACCCCTCCACTTT. This translates into CASRDSSYNSPLHF.

A few counts support this clonotype. The chain carries TRBV6-1 and TRBJ2-2; D might be TRBD2 (5 bases). V lost 8 bases to trimming and J lost 7 bases, with 17 bases between them. Germline CDR1 and CDR2: MNHNS and SASEGT. The CDR3 is made up of 14 amino acids. CDR3 in DNA: TGTGCCAGCGGGGAGCAGCAGCCAGGCGGGGAGCTGTTTTTT. Protein sequence: CASGEQQPGGELFF.

CDR3 in amino acids: CASSLFRTTTPSGVRTGELFF. CDR3 coding DNA: TGTGCCAGCAGCTTATTCCGGACCACAACGCCTAGCGGGGTTAGAACCGGGGAGCTGTTTTTT. The chain combines TRBV11-2 with TRBJ2-2, with 9 bases that match TRBD2. The length of the CDR3 is 21 residues. Per the germline V gene, CDR1 is SGHAT and CDR2 is FQNNGV. V shed 2 bases, J shed 5 bases, and the junction held 21 bases outside the gene matches.

The chain employs TRBV20-1 and TRBJ2-2; the D is unclear. Germline V gene sequence: CDR1 DFQATT, CDR2 SNEGSKA (reference sequence). The CDR3 contains 14 residues. V was pared by 0 bases and J by 1 base, with 6 bases between. CDR3: CSARDPVNTGELFF. As DNA, the CDR3 is TGCAGTGCTAGAGACCCAGTGAACACCGGGGAGCTGTTTTTT.

The rearrangement joins TRBV16 to TRBJ2-6, with D unclear. V lost 3 bases and J lost 6, with 6 bases in between. The germline gives CDR1 KGHSY, CDR2 FQNENV. CDR3 length equals 13 residues. The CDR3: CASSQTLANVLTF. CDR3 in DNA: TGTGCCAGCAGCCAGACTCTGGCCAACGTCCTGACTTTC. The full variable domain, in which reference TRBV16 and TRBJ2-6 provide the parts outside the CDR3, is GEEVAQTPKHLVRGEGQKAKLYCAPIKGHSYVFWYQQVLKNEFKFLISFQNENVFDETGMPKERFSAKCLPNSPCSLEIQATKLEDSAVYFCASSQTLANVLTFGAGSRLTVL.

This clonotype was detected only a few times. The chain couples TRBV2 to TRBJ1-6; D is perhaps TRBD1 (6 bases). CDR3 length equals 13 residues. The germline CDR1 and CDR2 sequences are SNHLY and FYNNEI. The CDR3 protein is CAANRVENSPLHF. CDR3 DNA: TGTGCAGCTAACAGGGTAGAGAATTCACCCCTCCACTTT.

This clonotype was picked up many times. The CDR3 reads CASSQEVGGNTEAFF. The CDR3 nucleotides read TGTGCCAGCAGCCAAGAGGTGGGGGGGAACACTGAAGCTTTCTTT. This chain uses TRBV4-2 with TRBJ1-1, with TRBD1 as a possible D gene (5 bases). Trimming pared 0 bases from V and 1 base from J, leaving 9 bases between. Germline lookup yields CDR1 LGHNA and CDR2 YNFKEQ. This CDR3 comprises 15 residues.

This clonotype was found a few times. The rearrangement links TRBV6-1 to TRBJ2-2; the D is unclear. Germline V gives CDR1 MNHNS, CDR2 SASEGT. Trimming stripped 0 bases from V and 1 base from J, with 9 bases between. There are 16 residues in the CDR3. The CDR3 protein is CASSEARPGNTGELFF. CDR3 bases: TGTGCCAGCAGTGAAGCGCGGCCGGGGAACACCGGGGAGCTGTTTTTT.

This clonotype has a handful of counts. The V and J genes are TRBV6-1 and TRBJ1-4; possibly TRBD1 for D (5 bases). From germline, CDR1 is MNHNS and CDR2 SASEGT. This CDR3 region has 15 residues. Trimming cost V 1 base and J 8 bases, with 14 bases left between them. The CDR3 DNA is TGTGCCAGCAGTGAAGTGGCGGGGGTGAAGGAAAAACTGTTTTTT. Amino acids: CASSEVAGVKEKLFF.

As for this clonotype: Here the CDR3 omits its conserved ending phenylalanine or tryptophan, so a read error is the likely source. The rearrangement joins TRBV6-5 to TRBJ2-1, with no clear D. This CDR3 contains 15 residues. The germline V and J ends were trimmed by 0 bases and 0 bases, with 6 bases remaining between them. The germline CDR1 and CDR2 sequences are MNHEY and SVGAGI. CDR3 in amino acids: CASSYSRSSYNEQFS. The CDR3 nucleotides read TGTGCCAGCAGTTACTCGAGGAGCTCCTACAATGAGCAGTTCTCC.

This clonotype was counted a few times. The chain has TRBV12-3 or TRBV12-4 and TRBJ1-5, with 10 bases identical to TRBD1. The V and J ends lost 8 bases and 6 bases, in that order; junction bases with no gene match: 13. This CDR3 contains 16 residues. CDR3 coding DNA: TGTGCCAGCGGAAGACAGGGGGCAATGAGGAGTCAGCCCCAGCATTTT. The encoded protein is CASGRQGAMRSQPQHF.

This clonotype has only a few counts. The chain is built from TRBV20-1 and TRBJ1-2; TRBD1 is a possible D gene (5 bases). This CDR3 is 14 amino acids long. Germline CDR1 DFQATT, CDR2 SNEGSKA (reference sequence). The V end lost 8 bases, the J end lost 4 bases, and 20 bases lay between the germline ends. CDR3 nucleotide sequence: TGCAGTCCGGGCCTGGGGCGGGGAACCTATGGCTACACCTTC. It codes for CSPGLGRGTYGYTF.

This clonotype turned up a few times. The chain couples TRBV20-1 to TRBJ1-1, with a tentative D call TRBD1 (6 bases). Trimming removed 2 bases from V and 7 bases from J, with 14 bases in between. Per the germline V gene, CDR1 is DFQATT and CDR2 is SNEGSKA (reference sequence). CDR3 length: 13 residues. CDR3 residues: CSARSGVLGEAFF. The CDR3 DNA reads TGCAGTGCTAGATCAGGGGTTCTGGGTGAAGCTTTCTTT.

This clonotype came up a few times. The chain employs TRBV30 and TRBJ2-7; D gene uncertain. Germline-derived CDR1 and CDR2 are GTSNPN and SVGIG (reference sequence). The CDR3 length is 11 residues. The V gene lost 0 bases and the J gene lost 5 bases, with 5 bases spanning the gap. The CDR3 loop is CAWSVRDEQYF. In nucleotides, the CDR3 is TGTGCCTGGAGTGTACGGGACGAGCAGTACTTC.

In this sample, this clonotype turned up many times. This chain joins TRBV4-1 and TRBJ2-1, with 7 bases that match TRBD2. The CDR3 is made up of 17 amino acids. The junction had 10 bases not matched to a gene; V was cut back by 1 base and J by 4 bases. The germline V gene has CDR1 MGHRA and CDR2 YSYEKL. The CDR3 DNA reads as TGCGCCAGCAGCCAAGGGAACCTAGCGGATCTTTACAATGAGCAGTTCTTC. This codes for CASSQGNLADLYNEQFF.

This clonotype came up many times. The CDR3 DNA is TGTGCCAGCTCACCCGTGGGCGGGAACACTGAAGCTTTCTTT. Residues: CASSPVGGNTEAFF. V usage is TRBV18 and J usage is TRBJ1-1; D ambiguous. Trimming took off 3 bases at V and 1 base at J, with 9 bases between the two ends. Germline CDR1 KGHSH, CDR2 LQKENI. The CDR3 runs 14 residues.

The chain has TRBV5-1 and TRBJ2-1; 7 bases align to TRBD2. This CDR3 is built from 15 residues. V shed 4 bases, J shed 8 bases, and the junction held 12 bases outside the gene matches. Germline CDR1 is SGHRS and CDR2 is YFSETQ. CDR3: CASSGGDSPFDEQFF. CDR3 DNA: TGCGCCAGCAGCGGGGGGGACTCCCCTTTCGATGAGCAGTTCTTC. The variable domain in full, completed from reference TRBV5-1 and TRBJ2-1, reads KAGVTQTPRYLIKTRGQQVTLSCSPISGHRSVSWYQQTPGQGLQFLFEYFSETQRNKGNFPGRFSGRQFSNSRSEMNVSTLELGDSALYLCASSGGDSPFDEQFFGPGTRLTVL.

This clonotype was seen repeatedly, ten times or more. The chain employs TRBV12-3 or TRBV12-4 and TRBJ1-3; D unresolved. The CDR3 has 14 amino acids. Trimming stripped 3 bases from V and 1 base from J, with 7 bases between. This CDR3 reads CASSFRRSGNTIYF. CDR3 DNA: TGTGCCAGCAGTTTCCGAAGGTCTGGAAACACCATATATTTT.

This clonotype was seen many times. V usage is TRBV20-1 and J usage is TRBJ1-5; possible D gene TRBD1, 5 bases. Germline V gene lookup returns CDR1 DFQATT and CDR2 SNEGSKA (reference sequence). The V and J ends lost 5 bases and 3 bases respectively, with 20 bases between them. CDR3 length equals 16 residues. The CDR3 DNA sequence: TGCAGTGCTGGCGGGGGGAGGGGAATTGACAATCAGCCCCAGCATTTT. Translated: CSAGGGRGIDNQPQHF.

This clonotype was seen a handful of times. The rearrangement uses TRBV7-9 and TRBJ2-2; 9 nucleotides align to TRBD2. The CDR3 has 14 residues. Germline CDR1 reads SEHNR; CDR2 reads FQNEAQ (reference sequence). The V gene end was trimmed by 6 bases and the J gene end by 5 bases; junction bases not matched to a gene: 4. CDR3 in amino acids: CASRIAGETGELFF. In DNA form, the CDR3 reads TGTGCCAGCAGAATAGCGGGAGAGACCGGGGAGCTGTTTTTT.

The sample holds many counts of this clonotype. This chain links TRBV4-1 with TRBJ1-4, with 7 bases fitting TRBD1. Germline V CDR1 and CDR2: MGHRA, YSYEKL. The junction had 4 bases not matched to a gene; V was cut back by 4 bases and J by 5 bases. CDR3 length: 14 residues. The CDR3 coding sequence is TGCGCCAGCAGCCTAGGGACAGTCAATGAAAAACTGTTTTTT. Translated: CASSLGTVNEKLFF.

This clonotype was seen a handful of times. V is TRBV30 and J is TRBJ2-1; TRBD2 agrees at 11 bases. Trimming at V came to 0 bases and at J to 4 bases, leaving 8 bases not matched to a gene. Looked up from germline, CDR1 is GTSNPN and CDR2 is SVGIG (reference sequence). The CDR3 sequence is 17 residues long. DNA of the CDR3: TGTGCCTGGAGTGTCGCTAGCGGGGGGACCAAATACAATGAGCAGTTCTTC. Its protein is CAWSVASGGTKYNEQFF.

CDR3 coding DNA: TGTGCCAGCTCACCACTGAGTCGCCATGCGAACACTGAAGCTTTCTTT. Translating gives CASSPLSRHANTEAFF. This chain links TRBV18 with TRBJ1-1; D remains unclear. CDR3 size: 16 residues. V lost 1 base, J lost 1 base, and 13 bases lay in between. The V gene's germline CDR1 is KGHSH and CDR2 LQKENI.